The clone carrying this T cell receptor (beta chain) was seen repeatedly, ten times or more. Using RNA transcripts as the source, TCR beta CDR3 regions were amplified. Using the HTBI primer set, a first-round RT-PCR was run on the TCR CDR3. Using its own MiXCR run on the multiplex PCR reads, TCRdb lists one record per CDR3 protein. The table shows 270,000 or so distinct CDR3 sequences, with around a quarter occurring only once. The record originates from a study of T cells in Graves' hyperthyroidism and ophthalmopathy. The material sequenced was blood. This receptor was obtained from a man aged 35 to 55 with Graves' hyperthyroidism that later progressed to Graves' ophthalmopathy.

The CDR3 bases are TGTGCCAGCAGTTACTCGGCGTGGATAGGCAATCAGCCCCAGCATTTT. Its translation: CASSYSAWIGNQPQHF. The gene calls are TRBV6-2 or TRBV6-3 and TRBJ1-5; no firm D call. Per germline, CDR1 MNHEY and CDR2 SVGEGT. Trimming cost V 0 bases and J 2 bases, with 11 bases left between them. The CDR3 runs to 16 residues.